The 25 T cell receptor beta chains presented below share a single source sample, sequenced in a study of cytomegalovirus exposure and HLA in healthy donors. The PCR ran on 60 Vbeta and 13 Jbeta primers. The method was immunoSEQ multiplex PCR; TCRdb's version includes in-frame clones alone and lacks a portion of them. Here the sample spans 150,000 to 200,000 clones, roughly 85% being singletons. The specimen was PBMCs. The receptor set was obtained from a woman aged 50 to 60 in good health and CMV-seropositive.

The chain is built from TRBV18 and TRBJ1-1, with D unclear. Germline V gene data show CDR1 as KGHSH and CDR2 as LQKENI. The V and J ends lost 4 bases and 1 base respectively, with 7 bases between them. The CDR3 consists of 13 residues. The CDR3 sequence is CASSRASNTEAFF. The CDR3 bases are TGTGCCAGCTCACGGGCTTCGAACACTGAAGCTTTCTTT.

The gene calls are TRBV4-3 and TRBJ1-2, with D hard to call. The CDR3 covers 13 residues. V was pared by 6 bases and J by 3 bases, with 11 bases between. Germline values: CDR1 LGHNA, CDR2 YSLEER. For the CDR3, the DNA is TGCGCCAGCAGTCCGTCGGCGGACTATGGCTACACCTTC. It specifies CASSPSADYGYTF.

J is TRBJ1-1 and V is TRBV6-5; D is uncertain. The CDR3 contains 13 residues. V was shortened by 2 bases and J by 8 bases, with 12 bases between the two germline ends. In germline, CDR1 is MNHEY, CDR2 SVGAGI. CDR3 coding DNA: TGTGCCAGCAGTTACACCCGAGGAACCGAAGCTTTCTTT. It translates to CASSYTRGTEAFF.

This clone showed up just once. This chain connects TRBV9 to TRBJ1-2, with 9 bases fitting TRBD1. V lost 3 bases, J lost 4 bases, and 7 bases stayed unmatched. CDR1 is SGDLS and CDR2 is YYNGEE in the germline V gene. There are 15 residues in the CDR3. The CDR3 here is CASSGEGQGTYGYTF. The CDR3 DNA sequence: TGTGCCAGCAGCGGTGAGGGACAGGGTACCTATGGCTACACCTTC.

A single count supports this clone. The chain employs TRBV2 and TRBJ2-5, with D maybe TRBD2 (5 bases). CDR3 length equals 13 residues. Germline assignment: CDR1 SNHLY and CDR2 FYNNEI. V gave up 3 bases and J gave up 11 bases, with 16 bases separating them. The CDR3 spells CASSDSWSEEQYF. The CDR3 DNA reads TGTGCCAGCAGTGATTCTTGGTCGGAGGAGCAGTACTTC.

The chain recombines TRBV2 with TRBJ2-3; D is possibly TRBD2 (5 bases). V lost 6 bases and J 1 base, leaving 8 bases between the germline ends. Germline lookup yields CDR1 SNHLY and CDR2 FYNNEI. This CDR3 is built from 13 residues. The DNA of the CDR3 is TGTGCCAGCAGCGGTAGCGGCACAGATACGCAGTATTTT. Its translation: CASSGSGTDTQYF.

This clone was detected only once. The DNA for the CDR3 is TGTGCCAGCAGCTTGTATTCAGGGAACTATGGCTACACCTTC. This codes for CASSLYSGNYGYTF. This sequence joins TRBV5-8 and TRBJ1-2, with D possibly matching TRBD1 (5 bases). Germline V gene data show CDR1 as SGHTS and CDR2 as YDEGEE. CDR3 length: 14 amino acids. Trimming left V 1 base short and J 2 bases short, with 9 bases between.

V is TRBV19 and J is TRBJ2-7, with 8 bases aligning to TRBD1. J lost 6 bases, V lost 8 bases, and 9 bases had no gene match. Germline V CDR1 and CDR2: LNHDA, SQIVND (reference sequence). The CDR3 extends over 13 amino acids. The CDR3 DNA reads TGTGCCAGTGGTGCAGGGGGCTTCGGCGAGCAGTACTTC. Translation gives CASGAGGFGEQYF.

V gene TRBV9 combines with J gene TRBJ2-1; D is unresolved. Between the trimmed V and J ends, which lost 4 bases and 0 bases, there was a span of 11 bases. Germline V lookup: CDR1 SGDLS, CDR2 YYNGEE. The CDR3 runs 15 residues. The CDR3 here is CASSPDWYSYNEQFF. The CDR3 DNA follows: TGTGCCAGCAGCCCTGACTGGTACTCCTACAATGAGCAGTTCTTC.

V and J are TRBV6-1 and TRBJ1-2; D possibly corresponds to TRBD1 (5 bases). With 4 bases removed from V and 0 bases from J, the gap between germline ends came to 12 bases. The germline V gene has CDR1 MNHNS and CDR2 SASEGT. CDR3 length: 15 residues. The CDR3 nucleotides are TGTGCCAGCAGTGGCGTCGAGACAGCTAACTATGGCTACACCTTC. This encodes CASSGVETANYGYTF.

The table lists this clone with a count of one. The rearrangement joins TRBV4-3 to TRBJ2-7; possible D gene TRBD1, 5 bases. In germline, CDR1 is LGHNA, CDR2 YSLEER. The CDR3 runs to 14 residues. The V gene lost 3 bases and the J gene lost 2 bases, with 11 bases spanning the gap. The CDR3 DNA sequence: TGCGCCAGCAGCCATTCAGCAGGGCCCTACGAGCAGTACTTC. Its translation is CASSHSAGPYEQYF.

CDR3 coding DNA: TGCAGTGTGGGACTCCCCTATGGCTACACCTTC. It specifies CSVGLPYGYTF. The chain joins TRBV20-1 to TRBJ1-2; maybe TRBD1 (5 bases). V was pared by 7 bases and J by 4 bases, with 10 bases between. The CDR3 spans 11 residues. CDR1 and CDR2 from the germline V gene are DFQATT and SNEGSKA (reference sequence).

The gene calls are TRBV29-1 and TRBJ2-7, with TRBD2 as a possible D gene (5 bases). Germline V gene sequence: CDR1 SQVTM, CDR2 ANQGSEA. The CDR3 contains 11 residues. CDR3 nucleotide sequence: TGCAGTATCGGGGTTCCGGCCGAGCAGTACTTC. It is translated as CSIGVPAEQYF.

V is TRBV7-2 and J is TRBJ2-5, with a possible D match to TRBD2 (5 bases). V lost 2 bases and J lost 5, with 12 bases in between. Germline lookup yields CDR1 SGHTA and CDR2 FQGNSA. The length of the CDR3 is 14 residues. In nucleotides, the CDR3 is TGTGCCAGCAGCTTAAGAGGGTGGAAGGAGACCCAGTACTTC. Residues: CASSLRGWKETQYF.

The DNA for the CDR3 is TGTGCCAGCAGCCGGGACAGGGAGCAGTTCTTC. Residues: CASSRDREQFF. The J gene is TRBJ2-1, the V gene TRBV6-5; 8 positions match TRBD1. After removal of 6 bases from V and 10 bases from J, the junction contained 2 bases not matched to a gene. Germline CDR1 and CDR2: MNHEY and SVGAGI. The CDR3 has 11 amino acids.

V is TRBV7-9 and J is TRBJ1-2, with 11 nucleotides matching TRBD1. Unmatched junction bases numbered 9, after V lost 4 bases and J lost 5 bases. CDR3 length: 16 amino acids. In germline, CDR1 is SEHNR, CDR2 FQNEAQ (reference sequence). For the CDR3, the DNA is TGTGCCAGCAGCTCTCAATTTCGGGACAGGGGGTATGGCTACACCTTC. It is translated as CASSSQFRDRGYGYTF.

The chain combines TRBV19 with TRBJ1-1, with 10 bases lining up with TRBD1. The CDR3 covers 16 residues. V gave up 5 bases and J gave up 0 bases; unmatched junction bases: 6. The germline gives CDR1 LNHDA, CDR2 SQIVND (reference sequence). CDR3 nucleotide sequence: TGTGCCAGTAGTTATGGGACAGGGGCCATGAACACTGAAGCTTTCTTT. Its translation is CASSYGTGAMNTEAFF.

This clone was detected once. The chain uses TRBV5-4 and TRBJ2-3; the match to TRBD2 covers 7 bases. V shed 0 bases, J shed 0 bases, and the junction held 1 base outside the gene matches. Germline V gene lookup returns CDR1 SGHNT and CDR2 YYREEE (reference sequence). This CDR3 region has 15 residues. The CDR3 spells CASSLVGGSTDTQYF. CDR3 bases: TGTGCCAGCAGCTTGGTGGGGGGGAGCACAGATACGCAGTATTTT.

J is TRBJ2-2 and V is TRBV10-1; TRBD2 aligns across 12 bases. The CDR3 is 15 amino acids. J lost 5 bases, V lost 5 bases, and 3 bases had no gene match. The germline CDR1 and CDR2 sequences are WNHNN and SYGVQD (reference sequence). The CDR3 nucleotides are TGCGCCAGCAGTCCCGGGACTAGCGGGACCGGGGAGCTGTTTTTT. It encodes CASSPGTSGTGELFF.

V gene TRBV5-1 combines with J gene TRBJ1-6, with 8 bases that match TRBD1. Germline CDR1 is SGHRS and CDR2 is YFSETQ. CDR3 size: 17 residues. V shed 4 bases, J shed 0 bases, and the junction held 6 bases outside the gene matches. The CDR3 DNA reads TGCGCCAGCAGCGCCCTAGACAGGGGCTCCTATAATTCACCCCTCCACTTT. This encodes CASSALDRGSYNSPLHF.

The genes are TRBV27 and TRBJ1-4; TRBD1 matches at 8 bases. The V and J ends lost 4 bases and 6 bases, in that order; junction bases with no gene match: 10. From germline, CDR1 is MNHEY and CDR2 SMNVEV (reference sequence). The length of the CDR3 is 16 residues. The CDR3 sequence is CASSSDTGGFDEKLFF. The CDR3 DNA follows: TGTGCCAGCAGTTCAGATACAGGGGGGTTTGATGAAAAACTGTTTTTT.

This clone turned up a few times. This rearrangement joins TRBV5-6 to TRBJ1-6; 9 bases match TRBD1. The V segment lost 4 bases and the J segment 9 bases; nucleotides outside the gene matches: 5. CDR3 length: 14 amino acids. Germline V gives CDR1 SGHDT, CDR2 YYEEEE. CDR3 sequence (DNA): TGTGCCAGCAGCCGGACAGGGGTATTTTCACCCCTCCACTTT. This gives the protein CASSRTGVFSPLHF.

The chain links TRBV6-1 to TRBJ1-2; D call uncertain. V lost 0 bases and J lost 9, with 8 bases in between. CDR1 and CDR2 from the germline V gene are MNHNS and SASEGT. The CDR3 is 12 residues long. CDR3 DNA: TGTGCCAGCAGTGAAGCGCGAGGAAGCTACACCTTC. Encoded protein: CASSEARGSYTF.

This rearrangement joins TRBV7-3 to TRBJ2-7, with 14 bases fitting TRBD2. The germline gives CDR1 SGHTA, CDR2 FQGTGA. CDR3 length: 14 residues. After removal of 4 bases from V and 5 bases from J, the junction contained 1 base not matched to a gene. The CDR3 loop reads CASSSTSGGDEQYF. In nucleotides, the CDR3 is TGTGCCAGCAGCTCGACTAGCGGGGGGGACGAGCAGTACTTC.

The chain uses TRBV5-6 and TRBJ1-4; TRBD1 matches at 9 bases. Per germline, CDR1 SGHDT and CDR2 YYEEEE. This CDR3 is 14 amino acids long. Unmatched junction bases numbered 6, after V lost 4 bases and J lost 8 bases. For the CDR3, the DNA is TGTGCCAGCAGCGTGGGACAGGGACTCGAAAAACTGTTTTTT. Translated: CASSVGQGLEKLFF.